The clone carrying this TCR beta chain was observed many times. Antigen specificity is unknown. This entry is derived from a study of identical twins. The study's findings and limits: Abundant cord blood beta clonotypes carried fewer insertions; memory repertoires showed none.

The CDR3 runs 17 residues. Germline values: CDR1 DFQATT, CDR2 SNEGSKA (reference sequence). V shed 5 bases, J shed 2 bases, and the junction held 16 bases outside the gene matches. The cDNA had a unique molecular identifier and a template-switch universal primer site. In TCRdb, the 5' RACE reads were re-called with MiXCR into one record per CDR3 protein. The table shows more than 250,000 distinct CDR3 sequences, with roughly 8.6% occurring only once. This same sample was also part of a study on yellow fever vaccine responses in identical twins.

Sample: memory (CD45RO+) T cells sorted from blood. The rearrangement links TRBV20-1 to TRBJ2-3; 7 bases match TRBD2. This receptor was identified in a woman under 30 in good health. CDR3 coding DNA: TGCAGTGCTTTGATAGGGTCTTCGGGAGGCACCACAGATACGCAGTATTTT. This translates into CSALIGSSGGTTDTQYF.